These 23 T cell receptor beta chains came from one sample sequenced in a study of cytomegalovirus exposure and HLA in healthy donors. PCR involved 60 Vbeta and 13 Jbeta primers. The table came from immunoSEQ multiplex PCR; TCRdb's copy has only in-frame clones and leaves some out. This sample has about 90,000 clones, with about two thirds found just once. The sample taken for sequencing was PBMCs. All receptors derive from a woman in her 30s in good health and CMV-seropositive.

V usage is TRBV28 and J usage is TRBJ1-2, with TRBD1 identical over 10 bases. This CDR3 has 14 amino acids. The ends lost 6 bases at V and 7 bases at J; junction bases unmatched: 8. Germline assignment: CDR1 MDHEN and CDR2 SYDVKM. The CDR3 protein is CASSPTGGRSGYTF. CDR3 nucleotides: TGTGCCAGCAGCCCGACAGGGGGCAGAAGTGGCTACACCTTC.

The chain links TRBV5-4 to TRBJ1-6; D might be TRBD1 (6 bases). Germline values: CDR1 SGHNT, CDR2 YYREEE (reference sequence). This CDR3 is 15 amino acids long. Deletions cut 4 bases from V and 10 bases from J, with 18 bases between. CDR3 in amino acids: CASSSAGALGSPLHF. The CDR3 nucleotides read TGTGCCAGCAGCAGCGCAGGGGCTTTAGGGTCACCCCTCCACTTT.

The chain carries TRBV20-1 and TRBJ2-3; D might be TRBD2 (5 bases). The CDR3 is made up of 11 amino acids. Germline CDR1 DFQATT, CDR2 SNEGSKA (reference sequence). V was shortened by 7 bases and J by 4 bases, with 9 bases between the two germline ends. CDR3 coding DNA: TGCAGTGGGCTAGCCGCAGATACGCAGTATTTT. As protein: CSGLAADTQYF.

V usage is TRBV6-1 and J usage is TRBJ1-5; 9 positions agree with TRBD1. Germline V lookup: CDR1 MNHNS, CDR2 SASEGT. The CDR3 runs 15 residues. Trimming took 6 bases from V and 14 from J; bases not matched to a gene: 17. The CDR3 coding sequence is TGTGCCAGCAGAGGAGGAGGGGGGACAGGGAGGAATGAGCATTTT. It yields the protein CASRGGGGTGRNEHF.

The chain employs TRBV30 and TRBJ1-6, with D unclear. Germline assignment: CDR1 GTSNPN and CDR2 SVGIG (reference sequence). Trimming shortened V by 5 bases and J by 7 bases, and 12 bases separated the two germline ends. CDR3 length: 13 residues. The CDR3 protein is CAWDGVTNSPLHF. CDR3 in DNA: TGTGCCTGGGATGGAGTCACAAATTCACCCCTCCACTTT.

This chain joins TRBV7-9 and TRBJ1-4; TRBD1 aligns across 7 bases. Trimming removed 5 bases from V and 8 bases from J; junction bases left unmatched: 11. Germline V CDR1 and CDR2: SEHNR, FQNEAQ (reference sequence). The CDR3 is made up of 15 amino acids. CDR3: CASSLRGGAGEKLFF. In DNA, the CDR3 is TGTGCCAGCAGCCTCCGAGGGGGCGCCGGGGAAAAACTGTTTTTT.

This clone has a handful of counts. V usage is TRBV7-9 and J usage is TRBJ1-2; D is possibly TRBD1 (5 bases). The ends were cut back, 4 bases at V and 4 bases at J, with 22 bases in the middle. The germline V gene has CDR1 SEHNR and CDR2 FQNEAQ (reference sequence). This CDR3 spans 17 amino acids. CDR3 amino acids: CASSSLSLKGEGYGYTF. The CDR3 DNA sequence: TGTGCCAGCAGCTCACTTAGTTTGAAAGGGGAAGGCTATGGCTACACCTTC.

This sequence joins TRBV15 and TRBJ1-1; no clear D. This CDR3 has 13 amino acids. Germline CDR1 reads LNHNV; CDR2 reads YYDKDF (reference sequence). V shed 5 bases and J shed 6 bases, with 13 bases lying between them. CDR3 sequence: CATSAKPRAEAFF. CDR3 bases: TGTGCCACCAGCGCCAAACCTCGGGCTGAAGCTTTCTTT.

The sample holds one count of this clone. The chain uses TRBV4-3 and TRBJ2-3; 9 nucleotides match TRBD2. The CDR3 totals 16 residues. The V and J ends lost 4 bases and 4 bases, in that order; junction bases with no gene match: 9. Germline values: CDR1 LGHNA, CDR2 YSLEER. The DNA of the CDR3 is TGCGCCAGCAGCCGCCTGGGAGCGGGGGGCCCAGATACGCAGTATTTT. Its protein product is CASSRLGAGGPDTQYF.

This chain joins TRBV27 and TRBJ2-7, with D perhaps TRBD1 (5 bases). The CDR3 totals 12 residues. Germline V gene sequence: CDR1 MNHEY, CDR2 SMNVEV (reference sequence). Trimming cost V 6 bases and J 6 bases, with 12 bases left between them. The CDR3 nucleotides read TGTGCCAGCAGGGACAATTATCGCGAGCAGTACTTC. It encodes CASRDNYREQYF.

The CDR3 spells CAISGTSGGARSGELFF. The CDR3 DNA reads as TGTGCCATCAGCGGGACTAGCGGGGGGGCAAGATCCGGGGAGCTGTTTTTT. The rearrangement links TRBV10-3 to TRBJ2-2, with 16 bases identical to TRBD2. The CDR3 length is 17 residues. CDR1 and CDR2 (germline): ENHRY, SYGVKD. V lost 6 bases and J lost 6; bases outside the gene matches: 7.

The CDR3 DNA reads TGTGCCAGCGGGACTAGCACAGATACGCAGTATTTT. Translating it yields CASGTSTDTQYF. This chain joins TRBV5-4 and TRBJ2-3; tentatively, D is TRBD2 (6 bases). Germline CDR1 SGHNT, CDR2 YYREEE (reference sequence). The CDR3 has 12 residues. Trimming removed 7 bases from V and 0 bases from J, with 6 bases in between.

The chain recombines TRBV7-9 with TRBJ2-5; 7 nucleotides align to TRBD2. The germline V gene has CDR1 SEHNR and CDR2 FQNEAQ (reference sequence). V gave up 5 bases and J gave up 1 base; unmatched junction bases: 4. CDR3 length: 14 residues. CDR3 sequence reads: CASSPPSGQETQYF. Written as DNA, the CDR3 is TGTGCCAGCAGCCCTCCTAGCGGCCAAGAGACCCAGTACTTC.

The CDR3 DNA reads TGTGCCAGCAGTTCCTCGGGGGCGGGGAACACTGAAGCTTTCTTT. Encoded protein: CASSSSGAGNTEAFF. The chain uses TRBV6-6 and TRBJ1-1; a possible D gene is TRBD1 (6 bases). CDR3 size: 15 residues. Trimming pared 4 bases from V and 1 base from J, leaving 13 bases between. Germline assignment: CDR1 MNHNY and CDR2 SVGAGI (reference sequence).

J is TRBJ2-2 and V is TRBV11-2; 7 nucleotides agree with TRBD1. Losses at the gene ends were 5 bases for V and 0 bases for J; bases not matched to a gene: 9. There are 17 residues in the CDR3. Germline V gene data show CDR1 as SGHAT and CDR2 as FQNNGV. CDR3 residues: CASSHSRDSSNTGELFF. The CDR3 coding sequence is TGTGCCAGCAGCCATTCCCGGGACAGTTCGAACACCGGGGAGCTGTTTTTT.

The J gene is TRBJ1-1, the V gene TRBV4-3; TRBD1 matches at 7 bases. CDR1 LGHNA and CDR2 YSLEER come from the germline V gene. The CDR3 extends over 15 amino acids. V lost 1 base, J lost 4 bases, and 6 bases stayed unmatched. This chain's CDR3 is CASSQVTRGITEAFF. For the CDR3, the DNA is TGCGCCAGCAGCCAAGTCACCAGGGGGATCACTGAAGCTTTCTTT.

V usage is TRBV27 and J usage is TRBJ1-2; TRBD1 matches 9 bases. CDR1 and CDR2 (germline): MNHEY, SMNVEV (reference sequence). Trimming at V came to 6 bases and at J to 6 bases, leaving 8 bases not matched to a gene. The CDR3 consists of 14 residues. The chain's CDR3 is CASRSTGTGNGYTF. In DNA form, the CDR3 reads TGTGCCAGCAGAAGTACCGGGACAGGGAATGGCTACACCTTC.

The CDR3 nucleotides read TGTGCCAGCAGCAAGATTACGGTGCTCTCTGGGGCCAACGTCCTGACTTTC. Translation: CASSKITVLSGANVLTF. The chain is built from TRBV21-1 and TRBJ2-6; TRBD2, the D gene given by the table, was not confirmed from the DNA. TRBV21-1 is a recognized pseudogene. The CDR3 has 17 amino acids.

This chain links TRBV10-2 with TRBJ2-1; 16 bases are shared with TRBD2. Losses at the gene ends were 6 bases for V and 9 bases for J; bases not matched to a gene: 5. CDR1 is WSHSY, CDR2 SAAADI, per germline. CDR3 length: 15 amino acids. DNA of the CDR3: TGCGCCAGCAGCGGGACTAGCGGGGGGGCCGCTGAGCAGTTCTTC. Its protein product is CASSGTSGGAAEQFF.

This clone was seen more than once but under ten times. The chain's CDR3 is CASSELSGYEETQYF. In DNA form, the CDR3 reads TGTGCCAGCAGTGAACTATCGGGATACGAAGAGACCCAGTACTTC. The chain has TRBV6-1 and TRBJ2-5; tentative D call: TRBD2 (5 bases). This CDR3 contains 15 residues. Between the trimmed V and J ends, which lost 2 bases and 3 bases, there was a span of 13 bases. Germline V gene sequence: CDR1 MNHNS, CDR2 SASEGT.

This clone has a handful of counts. The CDR3 is CASTRDTGTGELFF. CDR3 nucleotides: TGTGCCAGCACCCGGGACACCGGGACCGGGGAGCTGTTTTTT. The V and J genes are TRBV6-4 and TRBJ2-2; possible D gene TRBD1, 6 bases. V was clipped by 7 bases and J by 5 bases, with 14 bases between them. This CDR3 spans 14 amino acids. Germline V lookup: CDR1 MRHNA, CDR2 SNTAGT.

As regards this clone: One end of the junction fails to match germline, which may point to a read error. The gene calls are TRBV7-9 and TRBJ1-4; D unresolved. From germline, CDR1 is SEHNR and CDR2 FQNEAQ (reference sequence). This CDR3 has 13 amino acids. The CDR3 sequence: CSSSLGQREKLFF. CDR3 coding DNA: TGTTCCAGCAGCTTGGGCCAACGGGAAAAACTGTTTTTT.

A remark on this clone: The junction departs from the called germline gene at one end, perhaps through a read error. This chain uses TRBV10-3 with TRBJ1-2; D perhaps matches TRBD1 (6 bases). Germline V gene lookup returns CDR1 ENHRY and CDR2 SYGVKD. This CDR3 comprises 17 residues. The CDR3 here is CAISASGQDRFYYGYPF. The CDR3 DNA reads TGTGCCATCAGTGCGTCAGGCCAGGACAGATTTTACTATGGCTACCCCTTC.